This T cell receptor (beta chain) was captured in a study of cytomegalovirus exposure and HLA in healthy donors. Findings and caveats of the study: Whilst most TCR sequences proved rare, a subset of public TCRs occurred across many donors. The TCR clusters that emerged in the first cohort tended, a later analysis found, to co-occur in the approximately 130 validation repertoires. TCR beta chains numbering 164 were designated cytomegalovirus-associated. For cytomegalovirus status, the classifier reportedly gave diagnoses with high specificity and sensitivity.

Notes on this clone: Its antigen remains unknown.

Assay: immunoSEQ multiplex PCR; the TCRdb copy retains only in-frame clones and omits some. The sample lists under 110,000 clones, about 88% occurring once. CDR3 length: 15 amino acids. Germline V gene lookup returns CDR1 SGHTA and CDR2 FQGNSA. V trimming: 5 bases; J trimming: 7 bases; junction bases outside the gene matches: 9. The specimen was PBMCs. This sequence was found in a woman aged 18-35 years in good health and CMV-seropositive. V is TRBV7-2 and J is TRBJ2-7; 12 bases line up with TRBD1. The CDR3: CASSRPGQGAREQYF. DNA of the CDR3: TGTGCCAGCAGCCGACCGGGACAGGGGGCGAGGGAGCAGTACTTC.